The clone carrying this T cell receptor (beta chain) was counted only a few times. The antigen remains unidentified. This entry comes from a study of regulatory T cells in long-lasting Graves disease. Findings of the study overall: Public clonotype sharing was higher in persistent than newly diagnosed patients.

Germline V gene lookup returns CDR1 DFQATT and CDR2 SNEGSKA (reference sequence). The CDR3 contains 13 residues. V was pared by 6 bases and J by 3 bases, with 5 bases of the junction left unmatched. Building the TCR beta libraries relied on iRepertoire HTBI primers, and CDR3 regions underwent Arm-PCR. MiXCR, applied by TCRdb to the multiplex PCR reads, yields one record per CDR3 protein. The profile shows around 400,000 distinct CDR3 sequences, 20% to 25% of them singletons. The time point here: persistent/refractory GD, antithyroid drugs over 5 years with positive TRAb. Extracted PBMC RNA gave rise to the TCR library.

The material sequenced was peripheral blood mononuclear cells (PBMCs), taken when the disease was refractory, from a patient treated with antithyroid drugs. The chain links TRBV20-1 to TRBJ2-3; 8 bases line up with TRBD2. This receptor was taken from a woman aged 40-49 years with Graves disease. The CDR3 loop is CSAWERETDTQYF. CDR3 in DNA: TGCAGTGCGTGGGAGCGGGAGACAGATACGCAGTATTTT.